The clone carrying this TCR beta chain was found a few times. In the original workflow: Nucleated cell number was recorded as an estimate derived from reference gene primer amplification. Using immunoSEQ multiplex PCR, the repertoire was profiled, and TCRdb retains in-frame clones only, with some absent. The V and J calls and clone size come from that table; D and trimming were worked out from the DNA. The data show some 240,000 clones, roughly 88% seen once. The data belong to a study of blood T cell repertoires in COVID-19. Study-level information: COVID-19 samples, acute and convalescent, were from the United States, Italy and Spain. T cells, B-cell-depleted T cells, or PBMCs provided the cDNA or gDNA that served as material.

From germline, CDR1 is SEHNR and CDR2 FQNEAQ (reference sequence). The V and J ends lost 1 base and 3 bases respectively, with 12 bases between them. The CDR3 has 16 amino acids. The sequencing input was peripheral blood. The V call is TRBV7-9, the J call TRBJ1-4; no reliable D call. The receptor's source is a man aged 50 or older with active or convalescent COVID-19. The CDR3 protein is CASSLVFVDSNEKLFF. The CDR3 nucleotides read TGTGCCAGCAGCTTAGTTTTTGTGGACTCTAATGAAAAACTGTTTTTT.